The sequence of this T cell receptor beta chain was determined in a study of breast tumors, draining lymph nodes, adjacent tissues. Whole-study results and caveats: Tumor repertoires ranked between lymph nodes and nontumor tissue in diversity, with V and J gene preferences. Tumor T cell lymph node origin was a supported hypothesis, not proven. Most tumor T cells seemingly derive from lymph node, then expand in tumor.

The lymph nodes were axillary draining lymph nodes from breast cancer patients. TCRdb used MiXCR to reprocess the multiplex PCR reads, holding one entry per CDR3 protein. The table lists some 170,000 distinct CDR3 sequences, 33% of them singletons. This clonotype occurred many times. What it binds is unknown. What was sequenced was axillary lymph node tissue. The sequence was obtained from a female donor with breast cancer. Some clones in this sample may be carry-over from other donors' samples.

CDR3: CSARAIGGTIYF. CDR3 DNA: TGCAGTGCTAGAGCTATCGGAGGCACCATATATTTT. The rearrangement joins TRBV20-1 to TRBJ1-3; D is ambiguous. The CDR3 sequence is 12 residues long. Germline V gives CDR1 DFQATT, CDR2 SNEGSKA (reference sequence). Trimming shortened V by 1 base and J by 9 bases, and 10 bases separated the two germline ends.